The source of this TCR beta chain is a study of blood T cell repertoires in COVID-19. About the study: Material from acute and convalescent COVID-19 was sourced from the United States, Italy and Spain. The cDNA or gDNA used as material had been derived from T cells, B-cell-depleted T cells, or PBMCs.

The V gene's germline CDR1 is SEHNR and CDR2 FQNEAQ (reference sequence). Trimming cost V 6 bases and J 3 bases; bases outside gene matches: 5. The CDR3 length is 15 residues. In the authors' methods: Amplified reference gene primers provided the basis for estimating nucleated cell counts. Profiling relied on immunoSEQ multiplex PCR, and the TCRdb table lists in-frame clones only, not all of them. V and J calls and clone size are those listed in that table; D and trimming were worked out from the DNA. Among about 54,000 clones listed, 83% were seen once. This sequence joins TRBV7-9 and TRBJ1-6; 7 bases line up with TRBD1. The receptor was isolated from a human donor in a cohort sampled during active COVID-19. The specimen was peripheral blood. The CDR3 DNA reads as TGTGCCAGCAGTGAGGGACAGATCTATAATTCACCCCTCCACTTT. It is translated as CASSEGQIYNSPLHF.